This T cell receptor beta chain was identified during a study of T cell repertoires in cytomegalovirus infection (dated by TCRdb to between 2018 and 2020). Describing the broader study: The HLA type of each donor mattered for the analysis, because public TCR beta signatures pointed to carriage of CMV infection along with the matching HLA type. Results and caveats for the whole study, not just this receptor: In both this cohort and an independent 352-donor cohort, the cumulative frequency of public TCR beta family members distinguished carriers of CMV infection plus the relevant HLA type. The ex vivo response was dominated by HLA-C-restricted CMV-specific TCR beta clonotypes, which also provided the single most frequent clonotype in two of eight donors.

V is trimmed back by 1 base and J by 8 bases, and the junction contains 8 bases that no gene match accounts for. Per the germline V gene, KGHDR is the CDR1 and SFDVKD is the CDR2. The CDR3 covers 17 residues, taking in both the cysteine and the phenylalanine. Only the CDR3 DNA is retained, 51 bases long and in frame from the first base. The sequencer listed for this sample is Illumina HiSeq 1500. TCRdb handled the public reads itself, with Q25 trimming in fastp and clone calling in MiXCR, and kept productive beta chains. Duplicate CDR3 protein sequences are folded into a single record with the most common DNA and genes. Across this sample there are approximately 750,000 distinct CDR3 sequences, with approximately 34% seen only once. In total, the top ten clones hold around 3% of the sample. As regards this clonotype: No antigen is known for it. No qualities accompany the bases; no much larger clone lies one base away.

Sequenced material: PBMCs. This TCR was recovered from a human donor in good health (CMV status not recorded). Some clones in this sample may be carry-over from other donors' samples. The chain links TRBV24-1 with TRBJ2-1, and TRBD2 matches 12 of the central bases. The nucleotide sequence reads TGTGCCACCAGTGATTTTGAACTAGCGGGAGGATCGGATGAGCAGTTCTTC. This sequence encodes CATSDFELAGGSDEQFF.